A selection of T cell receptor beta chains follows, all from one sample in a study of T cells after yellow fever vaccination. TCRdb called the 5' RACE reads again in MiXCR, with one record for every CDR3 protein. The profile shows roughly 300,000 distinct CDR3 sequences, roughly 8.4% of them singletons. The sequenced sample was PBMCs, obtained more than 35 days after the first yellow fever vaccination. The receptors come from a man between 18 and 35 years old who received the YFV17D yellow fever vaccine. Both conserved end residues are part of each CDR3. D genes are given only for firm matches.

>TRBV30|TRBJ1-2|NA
CAWSGTHSGGYTF
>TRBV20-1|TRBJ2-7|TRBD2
CSAISLAGGFGQYF
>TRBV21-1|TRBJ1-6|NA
CASRTRTGSMPPLHF
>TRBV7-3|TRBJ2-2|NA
CASSLSAVGTGELFF
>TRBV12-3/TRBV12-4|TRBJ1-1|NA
CASSLRADTEAFF
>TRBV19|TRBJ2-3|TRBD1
CASSIAGGRDTQYF
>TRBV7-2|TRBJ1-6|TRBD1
CASSRGQNNSPLHF
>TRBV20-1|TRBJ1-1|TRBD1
CSARETTGGGAFF
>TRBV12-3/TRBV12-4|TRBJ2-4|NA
CASSPPRGYLDKNIQYF
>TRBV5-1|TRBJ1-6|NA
CASSLGPVPDNSPLHF
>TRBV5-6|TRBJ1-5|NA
CASSSRSRPNQPQHF
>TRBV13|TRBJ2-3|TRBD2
CASSLFLRGITDTQYF
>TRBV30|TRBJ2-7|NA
CAWTASYEQYF
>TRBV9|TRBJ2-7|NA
CASSVSGSLGEQYF
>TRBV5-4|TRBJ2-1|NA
CASSPRDNNEQFF
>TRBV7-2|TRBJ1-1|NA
CASSFGTATEAFF
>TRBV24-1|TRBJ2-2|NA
CATSAYTGELFF
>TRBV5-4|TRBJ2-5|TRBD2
CASSLYLAGEETQYF
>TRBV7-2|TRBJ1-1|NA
CASSPDGVNTEAFF
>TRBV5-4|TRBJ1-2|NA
CASSLGWTDPLVTF
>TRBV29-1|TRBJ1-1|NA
CSVEDLNTEAFF
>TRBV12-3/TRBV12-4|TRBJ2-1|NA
CASISMGGEQFF
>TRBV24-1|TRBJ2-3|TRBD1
CATSDSPGQGPDTQYF
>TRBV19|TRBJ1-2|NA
CASSIETANSGYTF
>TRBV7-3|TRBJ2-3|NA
CASSMAAGDTQYF
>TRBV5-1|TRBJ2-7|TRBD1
CASSFGTGYTYEQYF
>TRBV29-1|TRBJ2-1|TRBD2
CSVELAGGYEQFF
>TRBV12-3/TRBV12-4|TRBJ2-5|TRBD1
CASSSDRGKETQYF
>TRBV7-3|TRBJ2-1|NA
CASSFRGGGGLNEQFF
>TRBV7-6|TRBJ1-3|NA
CASSPDIGVPGNTIYF
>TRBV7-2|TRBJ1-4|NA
CASSVNWKINEKLFF
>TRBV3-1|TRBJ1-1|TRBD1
CASSQTGGRTEAFF
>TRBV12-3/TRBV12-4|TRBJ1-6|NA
CASTSFAPGFPLHF
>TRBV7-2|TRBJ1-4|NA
CASSLVVTSGKLFF
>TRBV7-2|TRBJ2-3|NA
CASSFGTSRVDTQYF
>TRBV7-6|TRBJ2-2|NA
CASSLGTRGTGELFF
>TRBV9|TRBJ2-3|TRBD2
CASSVAGRATDTQYF
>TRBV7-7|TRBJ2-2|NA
CASSLAPWPNTGELFF
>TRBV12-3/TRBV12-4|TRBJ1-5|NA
CASSFAWGFNQPQHF
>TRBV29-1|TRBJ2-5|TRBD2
CSVDGVGTRERGQETQYF
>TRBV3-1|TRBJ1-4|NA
CASSQEESRNEKLFF
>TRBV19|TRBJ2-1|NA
CASSRQVNEQFF
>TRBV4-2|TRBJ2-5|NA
CASSRPQETQYF
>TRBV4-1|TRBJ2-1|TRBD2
CASSQDQTSGGISYEQFF
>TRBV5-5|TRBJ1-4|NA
CASSPHEKLFF
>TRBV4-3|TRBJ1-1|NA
CASSQEHGRGRAFF
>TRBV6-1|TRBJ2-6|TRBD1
CASRPTGVVSGANVLTF
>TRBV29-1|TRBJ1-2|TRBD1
CSVDVGQYGYTF
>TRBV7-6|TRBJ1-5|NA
CASSLSPGLNQPQHF
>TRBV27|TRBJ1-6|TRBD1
CASSPRQGAVNSPLHF
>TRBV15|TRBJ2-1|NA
CATSARTVYNEQFF
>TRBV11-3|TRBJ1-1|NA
CASSLDQHTEAFF
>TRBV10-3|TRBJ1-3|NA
CAISEWGEGDTIYF
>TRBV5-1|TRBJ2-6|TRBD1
CASSLARGQGDAGANVLTF